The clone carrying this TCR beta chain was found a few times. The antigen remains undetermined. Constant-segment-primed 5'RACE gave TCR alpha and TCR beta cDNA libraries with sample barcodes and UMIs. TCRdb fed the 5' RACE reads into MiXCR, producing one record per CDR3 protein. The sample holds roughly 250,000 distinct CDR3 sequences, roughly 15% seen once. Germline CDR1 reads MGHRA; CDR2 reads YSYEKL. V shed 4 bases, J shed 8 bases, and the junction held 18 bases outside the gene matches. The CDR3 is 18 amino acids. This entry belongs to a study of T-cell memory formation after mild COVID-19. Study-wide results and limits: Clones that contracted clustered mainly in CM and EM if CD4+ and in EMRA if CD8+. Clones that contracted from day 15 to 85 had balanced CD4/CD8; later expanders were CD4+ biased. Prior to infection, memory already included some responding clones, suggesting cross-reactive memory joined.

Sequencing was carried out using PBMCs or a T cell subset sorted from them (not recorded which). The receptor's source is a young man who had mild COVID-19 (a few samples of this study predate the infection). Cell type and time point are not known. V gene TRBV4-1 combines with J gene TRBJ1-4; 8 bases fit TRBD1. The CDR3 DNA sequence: TGCGCCAGCAGCCGAGGACCCCTCTCTGGACAGGGAGCAGAAAAACTGTTTTTT. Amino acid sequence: CASSRGPLSGQGAEKLFF.